Shown below are 32 T cell receptor beta chains from a single sample sequenced in a study of blood T cell repertoires in COVID-19. Sequenced by immunoSEQ multiplex PCR; TCRdb stores in-frame clones only, minus some. The table records approximately 16,000 clones, 80% to 90% of them present only once. Sequenced sample: peripheral blood. The receptor source for this set is an older man with acute or convalescent COVID-19.

This clone was seen only a few times. The chain employs TRBV29-1 and TRBJ2-1, with TRBD2 matching 10 bases. The trim removed 5 bases at V and 10 bases at J, leaving 11 bases unmatched. The CDR3 runs to 14 residues. Germline CDR1 is SQVTM and CDR2 is ANQGSEA. CDR3 protein: CSVLRGLAGEEQFF. The CDR3 DNA reads as TGCAGCGTTCTCCGGGGTCTAGCGGGAGAGGAGCAGTTCTTC.

The rearrangement joins TRBV7-9 to TRBJ2-7, with D possibly matching TRBD1 (5 bases). This CDR3 spans 13 amino acids. Germline-derived CDR1 and CDR2 are SEHNR and FQNEAQ (reference sequence). Trimming removed 5 bases from V and 0 bases from J, with 8 bases in between. CDR3 bases: TGTGCCAGCAGCCCGACAGCCTCCTACGAGCAGTACTTC. Translated, it gives CASSPTASYEQYF.

The V and J genes are TRBV5-4 and TRBJ2-3; 14 positions match TRBD2. The CDR3 has 15 residues. The V and J ends lost 2 bases and 7 bases, in that order; junction bases with no gene match: 3. Per the germline V gene, CDR1 is SGHNT and CDR2 is YYREEE (reference sequence). DNA of the CDR3: TGTGCCAGCAGCTTCGGGACTAGCGGGAGTAATACGCAGTATTTT. Its protein product is CASSFGTSGSNTQYF.

This chain links TRBV7-8 with TRBJ2-3; D gene ambiguous. The CDR3 contains 14 residues. Looked up from germline, CDR1 is SGHVS and CDR2 is FQNEAQ. Trimming shortened V by 5 bases and J by 1 base, and 10 bases separated the two germline ends. The CDR3 here is CASSPRRRTDTQYF. The CDR3 bases are TGTGCCAGCAGCCCCCGGAGACGCACAGATACGCAGTATTTT. Filled out from reference TRBV7-8 and TRBJ2-3, the complete variable domain reads GAGVSQSPRYKVAKRGQDVALRCDPISGHVSLFWYQQALGQGPEFLTYFQNEAQLDKSGLPSDRFFAERPEGSVSTLKIQRTQQEDSAVYLCASSPRRRTDTQYFGPGTRLTVL.

This chain connects TRBV9 to TRBJ1-3; TRBD1 is a possible D gene (5 bases). Trimming stripped 3 bases from V and 4 bases from J, with 17 bases between. The germline V gene encodes CDR1 SGDLS and CDR2 YYNGEE. The CDR3 covers 16 residues. CDR3 in DNA: TGTGCCAGCAGCGACGGGGGGTTCGAGGGCGGAAACACCATATATTTT. It encodes CASSDGGFEGGNTIYF.

V and J are TRBV30 and TRBJ2-1, with 10 bases that match TRBD2. Trimming removed 7 bases from V and 5 bases from J; junction bases left unmatched: 8. This CDR3 contains 14 residues. Per the germline V gene, CDR1 is GTSNPN and CDR2 is SVGIG (reference sequence). This CDR3 reads CASLSGLANNEQFF. The CDR3 DNA reads TGTGCCTCCCTTTCGGGACTAGCGAACAATGAGCAGTTCTTC.

The chain employs TRBV2 and TRBJ1-4, with D perhaps TRBD1 (5 bases). Germline lookup yields CDR1 SNHLY and CDR2 FYNNEI. Trimming stripped 3 bases from V and 9 bases from J, with 17 bases between. This CDR3 spans 15 amino acids. The CDR3 DNA is TGTGCCAGCAGTGACCAACAGGTTTATGTGAAAAAACTGTTTTTT. Amino acid sequence: CASSDQQVYVKKLFF. Supplemented by reference TRBV2 and TRBJ1-4, the full variable domain reads EPEVTQTPSHQVTQMGQEVILRCVPISNHLYFYWYRQILGQKVEFLVSFYNNEISEKSEIFDDQFSVERPDGSNFTLKIRSTKLEDSAMYFCASSDQQVYVKKLFFGSGTQLSVL.

The V call is TRBV19, the J call TRBJ1-3; D is undetermined. This CDR3 comprises 17 residues. The V end lost 2 bases, the J end lost 0 bases, and 14 bases lay between the germline ends. Germline V CDR1 and CDR2: LNHDA, SQIVND (reference sequence). CDR3 protein: CASSIKARGSSGNTIYF. The CDR3 coding sequence is TGTGCCAGTAGTATAAAGGCCCGAGGATCCTCTGGAAACACCATATATTTT.

The V and J genes are TRBV2 and TRBJ1-1; D gene uncertain. The germline V gene encodes CDR1 SNHLY and CDR2 FYNNEI. V lost 5 bases and J 5 bases, leaving 15 bases between the germline ends. The CDR3 is 14 residues long. CDR3 sequence: CASSREGAGTEAFF. The CDR3 bases are TGTGCCAGCAGTAGGGAGGGAGCCGGGACTGAAGCTTTCTTT.

This chain joins TRBV5-1 and TRBJ1-2; TRBD1 is a possible D gene (6 bases). The CDR3 length is 14 residues. The V and J ends lost 4 bases and 4 bases respectively, with 14 bases between them. CDR1 is SGHRS, CDR2 YFSETQ, per germline. In DNA form, the CDR3 reads TGCGCCAGCAGCCACGCACAGGGTACCTATGGCTACACCTTC. It is translated as CASSHAQGTYGYTF. The entire variable domain, with the rest obtained from reference TRBV5-1 and TRBJ1-2, is as follows: KAGVTQTPRYLIKTRGQQVTLSCSPISGHRSVSWYQQTPGQGLQFLFEYFSETQRNKGNFPGRFSGRQFSNSRSEMNVSTLELGDSALYLCASSHAQGTYGYTFGSGTRLTVV.

A single count supports this clone. The J gene is TRBJ1-2, the V gene TRBV19, with 7 bases aligning to TRBD1. Trimming cost V 3 bases and J 4 bases; bases outside gene matches: 8. The V gene's germline CDR1 is LNHDA and CDR2 SQIVND (reference sequence). There are 15 residues in the CDR3. CDR3 nucleotides: TGTGCCAGTAGTATCTCTCGACAGGGAAGCTATGGCTACACCTTC. It specifies CASSISRQGSYGYTF.

This clone appeared a single time. The chain carries TRBV10-3 and TRBJ2-3, with 10 nucleotides matching TRBD2. Germline V gives CDR1 ENHRY, CDR2 SYGVKD. J gave up 0 bases and V 8 bases, and 2 bases lay outside the gene matches. There are 14 residues in the CDR3. This chain's CDR3 is CAIATSGSTDTQYF. DNA of the CDR3: TGTGCCATCGCGACTAGCGGGAGCACAGATACGCAGTATTTT.

The V and J genes are TRBV19 and TRBJ1-3; D is ambiguous. The length of the CDR3 is 14 residues. V shed 5 bases and J shed 6 bases, with 14 bases lying between them. Germline CDR1 and CDR2: LNHDA and SQIVND (reference sequence). The CDR3 is CASSPGPGANTIYF. The CDR3 region has the DNA TGTGCCAGTAGTCCCGGACCGGGAGCAAACACCATATATTTT.

The CDR3, as DNA: TGTGCCAGCAGCTCGAGGGACAGCCCCTCCTACGAGCAGTACTTC. It is translated as CASSSRDSPSYEQYF. The V gene is TRBV7-8, the J gene TRBJ2-7, with 7 bases lining up with TRBD1. J lost 0 bases, V lost 4 bases, and 6 bases had no gene match. This CDR3 is 15 amino acids long. CDR1 and CDR2 from the germline V gene are SGHVS and FQNEAQ.

V is TRBV5-1 and J is TRBJ2-1; TRBD2 agrees at 7 bases. The V and J ends lost 3 bases and 1 base, in that order; junction bases with no gene match: 10. CDR1 and CDR2 from the germline V gene are SGHRS and YFSETQ. The CDR3 contains 17 residues. CDR3 protein: CASSSQPQGGSYNEQFF. In DNA, the CDR3 is TGCGCCAGCAGCTCCCAACCTCAGGGAGGGTCCTACAATGAGCAGTTCTTC.

The chain recombines TRBV30 with TRBJ1-1; a weak D match, TRBD1 (5 bases). The V and J ends lost 2 bases and 4 bases respectively, with 14 bases between them. The CDR3 is made up of 14 amino acids. Germline CDR1 and CDR2: GTSNPN and SVGIG (reference sequence). The CDR3 DNA sequence: TGTGCCTGGAGTATAAGCCGGGGGTCCACTGAAGCTTTCTTT. It specifies CAWSISRGSTEAFF. Together with reference TRBV30 and TRBJ1-1, the CDR3 gives the full variable domain: SQTIHQWPATLVQPVGSPLSLECTVEGTSNPNLYWYRQAAGRGLQLLFYSVGIGQISSEVPQNLSASRPQDRQFILSSKKLLLSDSGFYLCAWSISRGSTEAFFGQGTRLTVV.

Only one count was recorded for this clone. The chain recombines TRBV7-9 with TRBJ1-4, with D possibly matching TRBD1 (5 bases). Per the germline V gene, CDR1 is SEHNR and CDR2 is FQNEAQ (reference sequence). Trimming removed 0 bases from V and 4 bases from J, with 12 bases in between. The length of the CDR3 is 16 residues. CDR3 sequence: CASSLASGGVNEKLFF. The CDR3 DNA is TGTGCCAGCAGCTTAGCCTCGGGGGGAGTTAATGAAAAACTGTTTTTT.

The genes are TRBV7-2 and TRBJ1-4, with D hard to call. Germline CDR1 reads SGHTA; CDR2 reads FQGNSA. V was cut by 0 bases and J by 4 bases, with 12 bases left in between. The CDR3 loop spans 16 amino acids. The CDR3 spells CASSLAPAVHNEKLFF. The CDR3 coding sequence is TGTGCCAGCAGCTTAGCGCCGGCGGTTCATAATGAAAAACTGTTTTTT.

This rearrangement joins TRBV3-1 (or the pseudogene TRBV3-2) to TRBJ1-1; D perhaps matches TRBD1 (5 bases). Trimming removed 2 bases from V and 6 bases from J, with 16 bases in between. CDR1 is LGHDT, CDR2 YNNKEL, per germline (reference sequence). This CDR3 comprises 15 residues. CDR3 residues: CASSQTTGKAPEAFF. CDR3 coding DNA: TGTGCCAGCAGCCAAACTACAGGAAAGGCCCCTGAAGCTTTCTTT.

This chain links TRBV29-1 with TRBJ2-3, with D perhaps matching TRBD1 (5 bases). V was pared by 2 bases and J by 0 bases, with 12 bases between. CDR1 and CDR2 from the germline V gene are SQVTM and ANQGSEA. CDR3 size: 15 residues. CDR3 region: CSVERGSVSTDTQYF. The CDR3 DNA reads TGCAGCGTTGAAAGGGGAAGTGTTAGCACAGATACGCAGTATTTT.

The chain couples TRBV19 to TRBJ2-4, with D maybe TRBD1 (5 bases). The CDR3 is 12 residues long. Looked up from germline, CDR1 is LNHDA and CDR2 is SQIVND (reference sequence). Trimming took 5 bases from V and 7 from J, leaving 9 bases between them. The CDR3 coding sequence is TGTGCCAGTAGTCAGGGATCGAACATTCAGTACTTC. Its protein product is CASSQGSNIQYF.

The chain carries TRBV9 and TRBJ2-2, with 9 bases that match TRBD1. The V gene end was trimmed by 3 bases and the J gene end by 7 bases; junction bases not matched to a gene: 7. CDR1 is SGDLS, CDR2 YYNGEE, per germline. This CDR3 has 15 amino acids. The CDR3 nucleotides read TGTGCCAGCAGCGAGGGACAGGGTGAATTCGGGGAGCTGTTTTTT. It codes for CASSEGQGEFGELFF.

The V and J genes are TRBV11-2 and TRBJ2-3, with D unresolved. This CDR3 contains 14 residues. V dropped 2 bases and J dropped 4 bases, with 10 bases sitting between them. The V gene's germline CDR1 is SGHAT and CDR2 FQNNGV. The DNA of the CDR3 is TGTGCCAGCAGCTTATTTAACGAGGCAGATACGCAGTATTTT. It translates to CASSLFNEADTQYF.

This sequence joins TRBV6-5 and TRBJ2-7; 7 nucleotides agree with TRBD1. Germline V CDR1 and CDR2: MNHEY, SVGAGI. The trim removed 5 bases at V and 2 bases at J, leaving 3 bases unmatched. The CDR3 has 13 residues. CDR3: CASSTQGAYEQYF. The CDR3 DNA is TGTGCCAGCAGTACTCAGGGGGCCTACGAGCAGTACTTC.

This rearrangement joins TRBV2 to TRBJ2-2, with D possibly TRBD1 on 6 matching bases. Germline V lookup: CDR1 SNHLY, CDR2 FYNNEI. Trimming removed 7 bases from V and 5 bases from J, with 14 bases in between. This CDR3 is 14 amino acids long. CDR3 bases: TGTGCCAGCATTATGGACAGTGCTACCGGGGAGCTGTTTTTT. It translates to CASIMDSATGELFF. The complete variable domain, with remaining parts taken from reference TRBV2 and TRBJ2-2, reads EPEVTQTPSHQVTQMGQEVILRCVPISNHLYFYWYRQILGQKVEFLVSFYNNEISEKSEIFDDQFSVERPDGSNFTLKIRSTKLEDSAMYFCASIMDSATGELFFGEGSRLTVL.

The rearrangement joins TRBV15 to TRBJ2-7; TRBD2 agrees at 9 bases. The J segment lost 2 bases and the V segment lost 5 bases, leaving 10 bases of the junction unmatched. In germline, CDR1 is LNHNV, CDR2 YYDKDF (reference sequence). CDR3 size: 16 residues. The CDR3 is CATSRGGLAQTYEQYF. The DNA of the CDR3 is TGTGCCACCAGCCGAGGGGGACTAGCTCAAACCTACGAGCAGTACTTC.

V usage is TRBV27 and J usage is TRBJ1-1, with D perhaps matching TRBD1 (5 bases). This CDR3 is 15 amino acids long. The V and J ends lost 0 bases and 11 bases respectively, with 19 bases between them. In germline, CDR1 is MNHEY, CDR2 SMNVEV (reference sequence). In DNA form, the CDR3 reads TGTGCCAGCAGTTTATCTGGGGCAGGGCGGGGAGCGGCTTTCTTT. Its translation is CASSLSGAGRGAAFF.

V usage is TRBV19 and J usage is TRBJ2-2; D remains ambiguous. With 2 bases removed from V and 0 bases from J, the gap between germline ends came to 13 bases. CDR1 and CDR2 (germline): LNHDA, SQIVND (reference sequence). The CDR3 contains 17 residues. The CDR3 loop is CASSIQDTYANTGELFF. The CDR3 region has the DNA TGTGCCAGTAGTATACAGGATACTTACGCGAACACCGGGGAGCTGTTTTTT.

In this sample, this clone turned up a few times. CDR3 sequence (DNA): TGTGCCAGCAACGGACAGGGGGCTACTGAAGCTTTCTTT. It encodes CASNGQGATEAFF. The V and J genes are TRBV6-5 and TRBJ1-1, with 11 bases fitting TRBD1. V gave up 7 bases and J gave up 5 bases; unmatched junction bases: 3. Germline V gene lookup returns CDR1 MNHEY and CDR2 SVGAGI. This CDR3 has 13 amino acids.

Only one count was recorded for this clone. This rearrangement joins TRBV7-2 to TRBJ2-3, with TRBD2 matching over 8 bases. Germline-derived CDR1 and CDR2 are SGHTA and FQGNSA. The CDR3 has 15 residues. Germline trimming cut 0 bases from V and 7 bases from J; bases unmatched to any gene: 6. This CDR3 is CASSLAAGDRNTQYF. CDR3 bases: TGTGCCAGCAGCTTAGCAGCGGGAGACAGGAATACGCAGTATTTT.

The chain has TRBV2 and TRBJ1-1; D is possibly TRBD1 (5 bases). CDR3 length equals 14 residues. Germline loops: CDR1 SNHLY, CDR2 FYNNEI. The germline V and J ends were trimmed by 11 bases and 4 bases, with 20 bases remaining between them. CDR3 sequence reads: CASAVVGGVTEAFF. CDR3 DNA sequence: TGTGCCTCCGCCGTAGTGGGGGGGGTCACTGAAGCTTTCTTT.

The V gene is TRBV27, the J gene TRBJ1-5; possible D gene TRBD1, 5 bases. The CDR3 sequence is 14 residues long. V lost 8 bases and J lost 6, with 17 bases in between. Germline loops: CDR1 MNHEY, CDR2 SMNVEV (reference sequence). CDR3: CASAAGWDGQPQHF. For the CDR3, the DNA is TGTGCCAGCGCTGCAGGGTGGGATGGTCAGCCCCAGCATTTT.